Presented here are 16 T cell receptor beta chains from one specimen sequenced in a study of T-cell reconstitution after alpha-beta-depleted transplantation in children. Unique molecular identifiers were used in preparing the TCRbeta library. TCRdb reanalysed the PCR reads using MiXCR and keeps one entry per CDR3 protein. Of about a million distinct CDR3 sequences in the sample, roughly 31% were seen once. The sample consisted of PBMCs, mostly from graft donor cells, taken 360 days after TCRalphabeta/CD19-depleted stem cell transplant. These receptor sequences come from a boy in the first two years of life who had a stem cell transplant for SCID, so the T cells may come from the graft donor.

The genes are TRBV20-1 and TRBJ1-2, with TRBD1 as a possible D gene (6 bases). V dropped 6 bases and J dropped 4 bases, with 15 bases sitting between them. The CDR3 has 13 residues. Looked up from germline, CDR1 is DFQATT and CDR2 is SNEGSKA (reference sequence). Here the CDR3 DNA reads TGCAGTGCCGTGGAGGGGGGTAGCTATGGCTACACCTTC. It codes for CSAVEGGSYGYTF.

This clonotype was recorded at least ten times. CDR3 sequence reads: CASSSRDTYEQYF. CDR3 in DNA: TGTGCCAGCTCATCCCGGGACACCTACGAGCAGTACTTC. V is TRBV18 and J is TRBJ2-7; possible D gene TRBD1, 6 bases. The CDR3 consists of 13 residues. The V gene lost 5 bases and the J gene lost 2 bases, with 10 bases spanning the gap. Germline CDR1 KGHSH, CDR2 LQKENI.

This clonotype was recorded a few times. In DNA form, the CDR3 reads TGTGCCAGTAGTACCCGACAGGGGGCCCTCTACGAGCAGTACTTC. As protein: CASSTRQGALYEQYF. V and J are TRBV19 and TRBJ2-7; 10 nucleotides align to TRBD1. The CDR3 consists of 15 residues. After removal of 4 bases from V and 3 bases from J, the junction contained 6 bases not matched to a gene. Germline CDR1 LNHDA, CDR2 SQIVND (reference sequence).

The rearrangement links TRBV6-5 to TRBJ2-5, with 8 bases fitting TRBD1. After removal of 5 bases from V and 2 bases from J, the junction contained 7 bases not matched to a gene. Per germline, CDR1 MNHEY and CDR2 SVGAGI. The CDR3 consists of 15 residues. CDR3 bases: TGTGCCAGCAGTACTTTACAGGGGGAACAAGAGACCCAGTACTTC. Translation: CASSTLQGEQETQYF.

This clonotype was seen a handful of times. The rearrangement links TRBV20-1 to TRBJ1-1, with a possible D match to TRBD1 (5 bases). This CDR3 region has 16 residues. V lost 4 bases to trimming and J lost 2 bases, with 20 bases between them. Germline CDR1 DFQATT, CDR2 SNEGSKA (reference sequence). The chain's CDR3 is CSAIFRGRIGNTEAFF. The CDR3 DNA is TGCAGTGCTATATTCCGGGGACGCATCGGAAACACTGAAGCTTTCTTT.

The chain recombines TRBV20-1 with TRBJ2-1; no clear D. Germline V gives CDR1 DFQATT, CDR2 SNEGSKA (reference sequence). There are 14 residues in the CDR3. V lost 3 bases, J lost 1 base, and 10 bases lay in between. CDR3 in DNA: TGCAGTGCTAGGCAGTCACAATCCTACAATGAGCAGTTCTTC. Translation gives CSARQSQSYNEQFF.

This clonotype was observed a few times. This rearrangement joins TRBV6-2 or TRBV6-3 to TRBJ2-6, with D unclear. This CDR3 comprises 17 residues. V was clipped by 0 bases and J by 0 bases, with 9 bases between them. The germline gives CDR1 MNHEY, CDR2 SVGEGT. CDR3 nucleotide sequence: TGTGCCAGCAGTTACTCAAGGGCTGGCTCTGGGGCCAACGTCCTGACTTTC. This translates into CASSYSRAGSGANVLTF.

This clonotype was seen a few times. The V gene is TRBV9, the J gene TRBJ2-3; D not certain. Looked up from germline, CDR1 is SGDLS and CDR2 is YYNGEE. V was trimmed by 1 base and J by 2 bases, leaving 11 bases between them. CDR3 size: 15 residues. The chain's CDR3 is CASSVRSDTTDTQYF. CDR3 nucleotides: TGTGCCAGCAGCGTACGCTCTGACACCACAGATACGCAGTATTTT.

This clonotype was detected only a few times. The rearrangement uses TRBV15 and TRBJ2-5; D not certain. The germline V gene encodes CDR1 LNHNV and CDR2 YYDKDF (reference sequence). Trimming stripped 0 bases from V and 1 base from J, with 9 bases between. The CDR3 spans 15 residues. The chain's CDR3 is CATSRDLGFQETQYF. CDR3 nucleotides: TGTGCCACCAGCAGAGATCTGGGCTTCCAAGAGACCCAGTACTTC.

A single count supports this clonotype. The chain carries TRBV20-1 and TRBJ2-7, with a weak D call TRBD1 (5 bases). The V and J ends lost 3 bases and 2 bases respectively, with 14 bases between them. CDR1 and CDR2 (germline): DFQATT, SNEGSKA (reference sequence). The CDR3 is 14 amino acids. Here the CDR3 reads CSASTGQGPYEQYF. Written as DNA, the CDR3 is TGCAGTGCTAGCACTGGGCAGGGCCCCTACGAGCAGTACTTC.

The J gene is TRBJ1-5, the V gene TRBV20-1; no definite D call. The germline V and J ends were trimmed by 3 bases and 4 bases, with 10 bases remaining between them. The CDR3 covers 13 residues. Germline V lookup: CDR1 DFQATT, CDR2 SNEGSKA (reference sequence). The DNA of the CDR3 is TGCAGTGCTAGTATGGCTCAGAATCAGCCCCAGCATTTT. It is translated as CSASMAQNQPQHF.

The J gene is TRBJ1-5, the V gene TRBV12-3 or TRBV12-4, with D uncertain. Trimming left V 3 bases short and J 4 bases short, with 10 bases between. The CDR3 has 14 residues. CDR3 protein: CASSFGLLNQPQHF. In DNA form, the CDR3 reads TGTGCCAGCAGTTTTGGGTTATTGAATCAGCCCCAGCATTTT.

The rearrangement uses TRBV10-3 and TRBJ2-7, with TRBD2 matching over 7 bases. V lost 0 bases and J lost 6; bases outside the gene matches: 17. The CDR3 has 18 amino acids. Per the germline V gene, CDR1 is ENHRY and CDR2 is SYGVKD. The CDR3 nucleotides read TGTGCCATCAGTGAGTCGGGAGCGGGGCTTGCAGGGAAGGGCGAGCAGTACTTC. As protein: CAISESGAGLAGKGEQYF.

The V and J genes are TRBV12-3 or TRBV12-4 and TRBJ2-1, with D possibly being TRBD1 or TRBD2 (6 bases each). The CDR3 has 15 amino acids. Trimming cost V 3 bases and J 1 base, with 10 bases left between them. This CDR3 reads CASSLRGESYNEQFF. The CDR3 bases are TGTGCCAGCAGTTTGAGGGGGGAATCCTACAATGAGCAGTTCTTC.

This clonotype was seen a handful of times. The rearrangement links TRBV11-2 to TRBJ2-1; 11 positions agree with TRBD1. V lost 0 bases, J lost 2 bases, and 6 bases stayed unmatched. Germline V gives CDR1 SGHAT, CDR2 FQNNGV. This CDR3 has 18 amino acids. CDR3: CASSLDLMGQGAYNEQFF. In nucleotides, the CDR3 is TGTGCCAGCAGCTTAGATCTTATGGGACAGGGGGCCTACAATGAGCAGTTCTTC.

In DNA, the CDR3 is TGTGCCAGCAGTGAACATCTTATGAACACTGAAGCTTTCTTT. Protein: CASSEHLMNTEAFF. The chain uses TRBV6-1 and TRBJ1-1; no clear D gene. V was trimmed by 2 bases and J by 0 bases, leaving 7 bases between them. CDR3 length: 14 residues. Per the germline V gene, CDR1 is MNHNS and CDR2 is SASEGT.